This TCR beta chain was recorded in a study of naive and memory T cell subsets. An oligonucleotide containing a UMI was ligated to the 3' end of TCR cDNA. Unsorted total RNA, about 1 to 1000 ng, was DNase treated before reverse transcription. This clonotype was counted a few times. Per the germline V gene, CDR1 is MNHEY and CDR2 is SVGEGT. CDR3 length: 16 amino acids. With V trimmed by 6 bases and J by 6 bases, 11 bases remained unmatched. Ligated cDNA underwent four rounds of PCR with nested alpha and beta constant region primers and SP2. In TCRdb, the 5' RACE reads were re-called with MiXCR into one record per CDR3 protein. There are some 60,000 distinct CDR3 sequences in the sample; less than 10% occur only once, and approximately 9.7% lies in the top ten.

V and J are TRBV6-2 or TRBV6-3 and TRBJ1-6; 7 positions agree with TRBD1. The TCR sequence derives from a female donor in good health. DNA for the CDR3: TGTGCCAGCAGGAGCGGCGCGGGGACAGTTAATTCACCCCTCCACTTT. Translating gives CASRSGAGTVNSPLHF.